The present entry profiles one TCR beta chain with its context. Antigen specificity is unknown. This specimen belongs to a study of cytomegalovirus exposure and HLA in healthy donors. Regarding the study as a whole: Across donors, presence/absence analyses took sequencing depth to be roughly uniform.

Both 60 Vbeta primers and 13 Jbeta primers went into the PCR. Assay: immunoSEQ multiplex PCR; the TCRdb copy retains only in-frame clones and omits some. The sample contains roughly 180,000 clones, around 80% of which appear only once. Germline assignment: CDR1 SGHNT and CDR2 YENEEA. The CDR3 runs to 16 residues. V shed 0 bases, J shed 5 bases, and the junction held 6 bases outside the gene matches. The J gene is TRBJ2-1, the V gene TRBV11-3; 8 bases map to TRBD1. The TCR comes from a girl aged 5-17 years in good health and CMV-seropositive. The sequenced sample was PBMCs. The CDR3 here is CASSLDVWTGNNEQFF. The CDR3 coding sequence is TGTGCCAGCAGCTTAGATGTTTGGACAGGGAACAATGAGCAGTTCTTC.